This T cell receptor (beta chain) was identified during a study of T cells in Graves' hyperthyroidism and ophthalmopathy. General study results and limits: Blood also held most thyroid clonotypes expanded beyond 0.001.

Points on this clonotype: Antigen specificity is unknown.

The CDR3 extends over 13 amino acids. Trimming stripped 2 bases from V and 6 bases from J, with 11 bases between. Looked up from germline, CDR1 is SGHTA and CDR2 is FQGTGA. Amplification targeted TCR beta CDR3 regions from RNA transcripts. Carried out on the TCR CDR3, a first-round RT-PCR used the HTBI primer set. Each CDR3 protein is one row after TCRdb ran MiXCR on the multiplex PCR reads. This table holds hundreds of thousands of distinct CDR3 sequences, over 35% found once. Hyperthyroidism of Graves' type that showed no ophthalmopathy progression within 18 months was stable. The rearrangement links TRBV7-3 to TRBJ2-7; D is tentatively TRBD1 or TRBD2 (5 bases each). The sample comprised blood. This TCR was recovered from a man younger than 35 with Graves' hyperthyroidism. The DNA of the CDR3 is TGTGCCAGCAGCTTACCAGGGACCGGCGAGCAGTACTTC. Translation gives CASSLPGTGEQYF. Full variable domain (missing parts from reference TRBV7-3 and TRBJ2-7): GAGVSQTPSNKVTEKGKYVELRCDPISGHTALYWYRQSLGQGPEFLIYFQGTGAADDSGLPNDRFFAVRPEGSVSTLKIQRTERGDSAVYLCASSLPGTGEQYFGPGTRLTVT.